Presented here are 17 T cell receptor beta chains from one specimen sequenced in a study of beta chain features in type 1 diabetes. Every bit of the isolated RNA underwent reverse transcription, so sequencing read expressed TCRB transcripts. Sequencing used immunoSEQ multiplex PCR; TCRdb keeps in-frame clones, though not all of them. The sample has 150,000 to 180,000 clones, over 9% seen once. Study conclusions and caveats: A moderate, significant TCRB CDR3 shortening appeared in type 1 diabetes across four CD4+ subsets.

The antigens of these receptors remain unknown. The specimen was central memory CD4+ T cells from blood. Source of these receptors: a man between 25 and 39 years old with type 1 diabetes.

The chain links TRBV11-2 to TRBJ1-1, with D possibly TRBD1 on 5 matching bases. The CDR3 is 12 residues long. V was pared by 5 bases and J by 4 bases, with 8 bases between. Germline values: CDR1 SGHAT, CDR2 FQNNGV. This CDR3 is CASSPRGTEAFF. The CDR3 DNA is TGTGCCAGCAGCCCTAGGGGCACTGAAGCTTTCTTT.

In its sample, this clone was seen a few times. This rearrangement joins TRBV2 to TRBJ2-1; D may be TRBD2 (7 bases). The CDR3 runs to 14 residues. V gave up 7 bases and J gave up 6 bases, with 16 bases separating them. Germline V gene data show CDR1 as SNHLY and CDR2 as FYNNEI. CDR3 residues: CASIPGGPLNEQFF. CDR3 DNA sequence: TGTGCCAGCATTCCGGGGGGCCCTCTCAATGAGCAGTTCTTC.

This clone was observed a handful of times. This rearrangement joins TRBV6-5 to TRBJ2-7; TRBD2 might be the D (5 bases). Per the germline V gene, CDR1 is MNHEY and CDR2 is SVGAGI. The CDR3 runs 15 residues. V lost 4 bases to trimming and J lost 2 bases, with 15 bases between them. The CDR3 loop is CASSLYGGATYEQYF. CDR3 in DNA: TGTGCCAGCAGTTTGTATGGAGGAGCTACCTACGAGCAGTACTTC.

This clone was found a few times. J is TRBJ1-1 and V is TRBV5-4; 7 bases line up with TRBD1. After removal of 6 bases from V and 3 bases from J, the junction contained 5 bases not matched to a gene. Germline V gene sequence: CDR1 SGHNT, CDR2 YYREEE (reference sequence). CDR3 length: 13 residues. The CDR3 reads CASTNRGYTEAFF. The CDR3 coding sequence is TGTGCCAGCACTAACAGGGGTTACACTGAAGCTTTCTTT.

This clone was seen a few times. This rearrangement joins TRBV19 to TRBJ2-2; TRBD2 aligns across 7 bases. The CDR3 extends over 15 amino acids. In germline, CDR1 is LNHDA, CDR2 SQIVND (reference sequence). The junction had 6 bases not matched to a gene; V was cut back by 2 bases and J by 6 bases. The CDR3 DNA follows: TGTGCCAGTAGTATATGGGGGAGGGCGTCCGGGGAGCTGTTTTTT. Translated, it gives CASSIWGRASGELFF.

This clone came up a few times. The J gene is TRBJ2-7, the V gene TRBV2; 7 bases map to TRBD2. Germline CDR1 and CDR2: SNHLY and FYNNEI. V shed 3 bases, J shed 5 bases, and the junction held 10 bases outside the gene matches. The length of the CDR3 is 15 residues. CDR3 region: CASSDSLGAGDEQYF. DNA of the CDR3: TGTGCCAGCAGTGATTCTCTGGGTGCGGGAGACGAGCAGTACTTC.

This chain uses TRBV9 with TRBJ2-1, with TRBD2 matching over 10 bases. The trim removed 3 bases at V and 6 bases at J, leaving 3 bases unmatched. In germline, CDR1 is SGDLS, CDR2 YYNGEE. This CDR3 comprises 14 residues. The CDR3 region is CASSGTSGINEQFF. The CDR3 DNA is TGTGCCAGCAGCGGGACTAGCGGAATCAATGAGCAGTTCTTC.

In its sample, this clone was seen a few times. This chain links TRBV10-3 with TRBJ1-1; the D is unclear. The germline V gene encodes CDR1 ENHRY and CDR2 SYGVKD. This CDR3 spans 14 amino acids. V lost 0 bases to trimming and J lost 3 bases, with 8 bases between them. The CDR3 DNA is TGTGCCATCAGTGAGTCGGCGGGATACACTGAAGCTTTCTTT. Residues: CAISESAGYTEAFF.

The CDR3 DNA reads TGTGCCAGCAGCGTGAACAAAGAATGGGAGACCCAGTACTTC. The encoded protein is CASSVNKEWETQYF. The chain couples TRBV9 to TRBJ2-5; no clear D gene. V lost 2 bases and J lost 5, with 13 bases in between. The CDR3 loop spans 14 amino acids. The germline V gene has CDR1 SGDLS and CDR2 YYNGEE.

This clone was observed a few times. CDR3 DNA: TGTGCCAGCAGCCAGGGTAACTACAATGAGCAGTTCTTC. Translation: CASSQGNYNEQFF. V and J are TRBV6-6 and TRBJ2-1; TRBD1 might be the D (5 bases). Germline V gene data show CDR1 as MNHNY and CDR2 as SVGAGI (reference sequence). The V gene lost 6 bases and the J gene lost 3 bases, with 9 bases spanning the gap. CDR3 size: 13 residues.

This clone was observed a handful of times. This chain connects TRBV6-6 to TRBJ2-7, with 7 bases that match TRBD2. CDR3 length: 16 amino acids. With V trimmed by 8 bases and J by 6 bases, 19 bases remained unmatched. CDR1 is MNHNY, CDR2 SVGAGI, per germline (reference sequence). The CDR3 DNA follows: TGTGCCAGCGTAGCTCAGGGTGGCGGGAGAGTGGGCGAGCAGTACTTC. Encoded protein: CASVAQGGGRVGEQYF.

The gene calls are TRBV5-4 and TRBJ2-1, with a tentative D call TRBD2 (7 bases). Germline CDR1 is SGHNT and CDR2 is YYREEE (reference sequence). With 2 bases removed from V and 1 base from J, the gap between germline ends came to 13 bases. This CDR3 comprises 16 residues. CDR3: CASSFGGAGSYNEQFF. In DNA, the CDR3 is TGTGCCAGCAGCTTTGGGGGGGCAGGGTCCTACAATGAGCAGTTCTTC.

V is TRBV28 and J is TRBJ1-2; D may be TRBD1 (6 bases). Germline V gene lookup returns CDR1 MDHEN and CDR2 SYDVKM. This CDR3 has 12 residues. CDR3 residues: CLGGNQWDGYTF. The DNA of the CDR3 is TGTCTAGGGGGTAATCAGTGGGATGGCTACACCTTC.

Only a few counts were recorded for this clone. The V and J genes are TRBV7-6 and TRBJ1-4, with D tentatively TRBD1 (6 bases). This CDR3 is 12 amino acids long. Trimming cost V 2 bases and J 15 bases, with 13 bases left between them. CDR1 is SGHVS and CDR2 is FNYEAQ in the germline V gene. The CDR3 protein is CASSLYQGLLFF. The CDR3 bases are TGTGCCAGCAGCTTATATCAGGGGCTTTTGTTTTTT.

V gene TRBV6-4 combines with J gene TRBJ2-2, with D hard to call. Germline loops: CDR1 MRHNA, CDR2 SNTAGT. Trimming cost V 5 bases and J 2 bases, with 6 bases left between them. The CDR3 is 13 residues long. The CDR3 nucleotides are TGTGCCAGCAGTCTTACTAACACCGGGGAGCTGTTTTTT. Translating it yields CASSLTNTGELFF.

This clone has only a few counts. The chain links TRBV6-5 to TRBJ2-7; 10 bases are a match to TRBD2. V lost 6 bases, J lost 4 bases, and 0 bases stayed unmatched. Germline CDR1 MNHEY, CDR2 SVGAGI. The CDR3 contains 12 residues. CDR3 protein: CASRGLAYEQYF. CDR3 DNA: TGTGCCAGCAGGGGACTAGCGTACGAGCAGTACTTC.

This clone was counted a few times. The J gene is TRBJ2-7, the V gene TRBV7-3; 9 bases are shared with TRBD2. Germline V gives CDR1 SGHTA, CDR2 FQGTGA. The junction had 14 bases not matched to a gene; V was cut back by 2 bases and J by 3 bases. This CDR3 region has 18 residues. The CDR3 bases are TGTGCCAGCAGCTTAGGTGTTAGCGGGAGATCTGTTCTCTACGAGCAGTACTTC. This gives the protein CASSLGVSGRSVLYEQYF.